Below, one TCR beta chain is given with its context. The antigen is undetermined. This entry belongs to a study of CD8+ T cells in alopecia areata. Study background: Treatment of the treated patients consisted of oral tofacitinib, 5 to 10 mg twice daily.

cDNA serving as the sequencing template came from extracted, reverse transcribed RNA. Using immunoSEQ multiplex PCR, the repertoire was profiled, and TCRdb retains in-frame clones only, with some absent. The data contain about 300,000 clones, 58% of them singletons. General observations from the study: In scalp, tofacitinib significantly decreased clonality and expanded CD8+ clones among the top 100. Among patients, TCR sharing was less clear than in mice, a difference possibly due in part to HLA diversity in the patient population. Baseline CD8+ expansion's link to response remains uncertain, as there was one nonresponder.

The CDR3 runs 14 residues. Per the germline V gene, CDR1 is SNHLY and CDR2 is FYNNEI. V was pared by 0 bases and J by 4 bases, with 8 bases between. The treatment here: oral pan-JAK inhibitor, 5-10 mg twice daily. The specimen comprised CD4+ T cells sorted from blood, sampled at week 24, from a patient treated with tofacitinib. The receptor's source is a human donor with alopecia areata. The rearrangement uses TRBV2 and TRBJ2-3; D is uncertain. The CDR3 protein is CASSEARSPDTQYF. The CDR3 DNA reads as TGTGCCAGCAGTGAAGCCAGGTCGCCAGATACGCAGTATTTT.